These 9 T cell receptor beta chains share one sample of origin, sequenced in a study of blood T cell repertoires in COVID-19. The assay was immunoSEQ multiplex PCR, and TCRdb's table has in-frame clones only and misses some. The table shows around 100,000 clones, with 80% to 95% occurring only once. Sequencing was carried out using peripheral blood. The receptors here all came from a man aged 18-30 years with acute or convalescent COVID-19.

The V call is TRBV5-1, the J call TRBJ1-2, with no clear D. The CDR3 is 13 residues long. Germline assignment: CDR1 SGHRS and CDR2 YFSETQ. Trimming removed 4 bases at V and 7 bases at J, with 14 bases between. The DNA for the CDR3 is TGCGCCAGCAGCCAAAGATCAGAAACTGGCTACACCTTC. Translation gives CASSQRSETGYTF.

The V gene is TRBV27, the J gene TRBJ1-2; 9 positions agree with TRBD1. The CDR3 has 13 residues. Germline V CDR1 and CDR2: MNHEY, SMNVEV (reference sequence). V lost 5 bases and J lost 4; bases outside the gene matches: 2. CDR3 loop: CASSPTGGYGYTF. CDR3 coding DNA: TGTGCCAGCAGTCCGACAGGGGGCTATGGCTACACCTTC.

This clone came up a few times. This sequence joins TRBV7-8 and TRBJ1-2, with a tentative D call TRBD1 (5 bases). There are 15 residues in the CDR3. CDR1 is SGHVS, CDR2 FQNEAQ, per germline. Trimming removed 1 base from V and 4 bases from J, with 13 bases in between. The chain's CDR3 is CASSLVFGTSYGYTF. As DNA, the CDR3 is TGTGCCAGCAGCTTAGTATTCGGGACTTCCTATGGCTACACCTTC.

The V and J genes are TRBV12-3 or TRBV12-4 and TRBJ1-1; D unresolved. V dropped 7 bases and J dropped 0 bases, with 6 bases sitting between them. The CDR3 runs 12 residues. The CDR3 coding sequence is TGTGCCAGCACTTCCCTGAACACTGAAGCTTTCTTT. It specifies CASTSLNTEAFF.

The chain is built from TRBV10-3 and TRBJ2-3; possible D gene TRBD1, 6 bases. The CDR3 contains 15 residues. The germline gives CDR1 ENHRY, CDR2 SYGVKD. The V end lost 0 bases, the J end lost 9 bases, and 16 bases lay between the germline ends. CDR3: CAISESAQGRGTQYF. Written as DNA, the CDR3 is TGTGCCATCAGTGAGTCGGCCCAGGGGCGAGGCACGCAGTATTTT.

The chain employs TRBV9 and TRBJ1-2; TRBD1 agrees at 7 bases. Germline CDR1 is SGDLS and CDR2 is YYNGEE. V shed 0 bases, J shed 3 bases, and the junction held 11 bases outside the gene matches. The CDR3 spans 17 residues. DNA of the CDR3: TGTGCCAGCAGCGTAGTACAGGGGTCGATGAGTGACTATGGCTACACCTTC. Its translation is CASSVVQGSMSDYGYTF. The variable domain in full, completed from reference TRBV9 and TRBJ1-2, reads DSGVTQTPKHLITATGQRVTLRCSPRSGDLSVYWYQQSLDQGLQFLIQYYNGEERAKGNILERFSAQQFPDLHSELNLSSLELGDSALYFCASSVVQGSMSDYGYTFGSGTRLTVV.

The chain carries TRBV4-1 and TRBJ1-1; 9 bases are a match to TRBD1. This CDR3 is 18 amino acids long. CDR1 is MGHRA, CDR2 YSYEKL, per germline. V lost 3 bases and J lost 3; bases outside the gene matches: 14. The CDR3: CASSQGSTGGRMDTEAFF. CDR3 DNA sequence: TGCGCCAGCAGCCAGGGCTCGACAGGGGGGAGGATGGACACTGAAGCTTTCTTT.

V and J are TRBV11-2 and TRBJ2-5; TRBD1 is a possible D gene (5 bases). V dropped 5 bases and J dropped 1 base, with 11 bases sitting between them. Germline CDR1 SGHAT, CDR2 FQNNGV. The CDR3 contains 14 residues. CDR3 sequence reads: CASSPFDSQETQYF. In DNA, the CDR3 is TGTGCCAGCAGCCCGTTCGACAGCCAAGAGACCCAGTACTTC.

The chain carries TRBV7-6 and TRBJ2-7; 10 nucleotides match TRBD1. This CDR3 contains 15 residues. Per the germline V gene, CDR1 is SGHVS and CDR2 is FNYEAQ. V gave up 5 bases and J gave up 4 bases; unmatched junction bases: 8. The CDR3 loop reads CASSNLPGQGYEQYF. In nucleotides, the CDR3 is TGTGCCAGCAGCAATTTGCCGGGACAGGGGTACGAGCAGTACTTC.